This T cell receptor (beta chain) was obtained from a study of blood T cell repertoires in COVID-19. Study details: Researchers got acute and convalescent COVID-19 samples from the United States, Italy and Spain.

Authors' processing steps: Nucleated cell number was recorded as an estimate derived from reference gene primer amplification. Measured with immunoSEQ multiplex PCR; TCRdb has only the in-frame clones, and not every one. V and J calls plus clone size are reproduced from that table; the DNA served to infer D and trimming. This sample has 170,000 or so clones, with 60% to 80% found just once. Germline V gene lookup returns CDR1 LGHDT and CDR2 YNNKEL (reference sequence). Deletions cut 3 bases from V and 1 base from J, with 6 bases between. The CDR3 length is 13 residues. V gene TRBV3-1 (or the pseudogene TRBV3-2) combines with J gene TRBJ1-1; D call uncertain. Sequencing was carried out using peripheral blood. The sequence was collected from a woman between 70 and 85 years old with acute or convalescent COVID-19. CDR3 DNA: TGTGCCAGCAGCCATTTCCGGAACACTGAAGCTTTCTTT. The encoded protein is CASSHFRNTEAFF.